What follows are 26 T cell receptor beta chains derived from one specimen sequenced in a study of blood T cell repertoires in COVID-19. TCRdb's copy holds only in-frame clones and misses some; the assay was immunoSEQ multiplex PCR. The sample contains about 270,000 clones, about 86% of which appear only once. What was sequenced was peripheral blood. These receptors all stem from a woman under 40 with COVID-19, enrolled during active disease.

V gene TRBV30 combines with J gene TRBJ2-1; possibly TRBD2 for D (5 bases). CDR1 is GTSNPN, CDR2 SVGIG, per germline (reference sequence). V shed 7 bases and J shed 3 bases, with 7 bases lying between them. The CDR3 contains 11 residues. CDR3 protein: CASRGYNEQFF. The DNA for the CDR3 is TGTGCCTCCCGGGGCTACAATGAGCAGTTCTTC. The entire variable domain, with the rest obtained from reference TRBV30 and TRBJ2-1, is as follows: SQTIHQWPATLVQPVGSPLSLECTVEGTSNPNLYWYRQAAGRGLQLLFYSVGIGQISSEVPQNLSASRPQDRQFILSSKKLLLSDSGFYLCASRGYNEQFFGPGTRLTVL.

This clone was observed a handful of times. The chain couples TRBV14 to TRBJ1-2; 9 positions agree with TRBD1. The germline gives CDR1 SGHDN, CDR2 FVKESK. The CDR3 runs 16 residues. Trimming cost V 0 bases and J 8 bases; bases outside gene matches: 10. The CDR3: CASSQDFPGQGRGYTF. DNA for the CDR3: TGTGCCAGCAGCCAAGATTTTCCCGGACAGGGGCGCGGCTACACCTTC.

This chain connects TRBV12-5 to TRBJ2-3; 11 bases fit TRBD2. Trimming at V came to 3 bases and at J to 4 bases, leaving 6 bases not matched to a gene. From germline, CDR1 is LGHNT and CDR2 FRNRAP. The CDR3 covers 16 residues. The CDR3 DNA follows: TGTGCTAGTGGTTTTACTATAGCGGGGGGGTCAGATACGCAGTATTTT. Translating gives CASGFTIAGGSDTQYF.

The genes are TRBV3-1 (or the pseudogene TRBV3-2) and TRBJ2-1, with TRBD2 identical over 9 bases. In germline, CDR1 is LGHDT, CDR2 YNNKEL (reference sequence). Germline trimming cut 7 bases from V and 7 bases from J; bases unmatched to any gene: 14. CDR3 length: 16 amino acids. Here the CDR3 DNA reads TGTGCCAGCACCGAGGGAGCGGGGGGCCCCTTTAATGAGCAGTTCTTC. Protein: CASTEGAGGPFNEQFF.

This clone was counted many times. J is TRBJ2-5 and V is TRBV3-1 (or the pseudogene TRBV3-2), with 11 bases lining up with TRBD2. Per germline, CDR1 LGHDT and CDR2 YNNKEL (reference sequence). The CDR3 totals 16 residues. V lost 7 bases, J lost 5 bases, and 12 bases stayed unmatched. CDR3 sequence: CASTRLAGGLSETQYF. The CDR3 DNA reads as TGTGCCAGCACTCGGCTAGCGGGGGGCCTGTCGGAGACCCAGTACTTC.

This clone was counted only a few times. The genes are TRBV7-6 and TRBJ2-1; a weak D match, TRBD2 (5 bases). CDR3 length: 14 residues. The germline V and J ends were trimmed by 5 bases and 4 bases, with 12 bases remaining between them. Germline lookup yields CDR1 SGHVS and CDR2 FNYEAQ. This CDR3 reads CASSRVRGYNEQFF. CDR3 nucleotide sequence: TGTGCCAGCAGCCGGGTACGGGGTTACAATGAGCAGTTCTTC.

The rearrangement joins TRBV5-1 to TRBJ2-1; the D is unclear. This CDR3 has 13 amino acids. Trimming removed 2 bases from V and 6 bases from J, with 9 bases in between. From germline, CDR1 is SGHRS and CDR2 YFSETQ. The CDR3 bases are TGCGCCAGCAGCTTCAATCCTATCAATGAGCAGTTCTTC. Translated, it gives CASSFNPINEQFF.

The rearrangement joins TRBV2 to TRBJ2-7; 8 positions agree with TRBD2. V trimming: 10 bases; J trimming: 2 bases; junction bases outside the gene matches: 7. Germline CDR1 and CDR2: SNHLY and FYNNEI. The CDR3 has 13 residues. The CDR3, as DNA: TGTGCCACCCTCGGACTAGCCCCCTACGAGCAGTACTTC. It is translated as CATLGLAPYEQYF.

The CDR3 spells CATGNGRGLLNEKLFF. CDR3 DNA: TGTGCGACGGGGAACGGCAGGGGGCTCCTTAATGAAAAACTGTTTTTT. The chain has TRBV15 and TRBJ1-4; 8 nucleotides match TRBD1. Germline V gene sequence: CDR1 LNHNV, CDR2 YYDKDF (reference sequence). This CDR3 contains 16 residues.

The gene calls are TRBV27 and TRBJ2-1; tentative D call: TRBD2 (5 bases). CDR3 length: 15 amino acids. V lost 5 bases and J 0 bases, leaving 11 bases between the germline ends. CDR1 and CDR2 from the germline V gene are MNHEY and SMNVEV (reference sequence). The CDR3 is CASSVGIYSYNEQFF. The DNA for the CDR3 is TGTGCCAGCAGTGTCGGGATATACTCCTACAATGAGCAGTTCTTC.

The chain combines TRBV5-1 with TRBJ2-5; 9 bases line up with TRBD1. Germline CDR1 and CDR2: SGHRS and YFSETQ. Germline trimming cut 4 bases from V and 7 bases from J; bases unmatched to any gene: 14. The CDR3 consists of 16 residues. CDR3 sequence (DNA): TGCGCCAGCAGCGTTCAAGGGACAGGGAGGCCTCGGACCCAGTACTTC. Its translation is CASSVQGTGRPRTQYF. Full variable domain (remainder filled in from reference TRBV5-1 and TRBJ2-5): KAGVTQTPRYLIKTRGQQVTLSCSPISGHRSVSWYQQTPGQGLQFLFEYFSETQRNKGNFPGRFSGRQFSNSRSEMNVSTLELGDSALYLCASSVQGTGRPRTQYFGPGTRLLVL.

The genes are TRBV27 and TRBJ1-2; tentatively, D is TRBD1 (5 bases). Germline loops: CDR1 MNHEY, CDR2 SMNVEV (reference sequence). Trimming cost V 5 bases and J 1 base, with 17 bases left between them. This CDR3 spans 16 amino acids. The CDR3 region is CASSPGEGPGNYGYTF. CDR3 DNA: TGTGCCAGCAGTCCGGGGGAGGGACCGGGTAACTATGGCTACACCTTC.

The J gene is TRBJ1-5, the V gene TRBV20-1; D gene ambiguous. Trimming removed 3 bases from V and 0 bases from J, with 9 bases in between. The CDR3 extends over 14 amino acids. Germline loops: CDR1 DFQATT, CDR2 SNEGSKA (reference sequence). The CDR3 loop reads CSASQQLSNQPQHF. The CDR3 nucleotides read TGCAGTGCTAGTCAACAGCTTAGCAATCAGCCCCAGCATTTT.

This chain uses TRBV5-4 with TRBJ2-3, with D maybe TRBD2 (5 bases). Looked up from germline, CDR1 is SGHNT and CDR2 is YYREEE (reference sequence). CDR3 length equals 15 residues. Trimming took off 3 bases at V and 2 bases at J, with 13 bases between the two ends. Written as DNA, the CDR3 is TGTGCCAGCAGCTCCCGGGGTAGCGACACAGATACGCAGTATTTT. Protein sequence: CASSSRGSDTDTQYF.

The gene calls are TRBV19 and TRBJ1-1; unclear D gene. Germline V lookup: CDR1 LNHDA, CDR2 SQIVND (reference sequence). Trimming shortened V by 4 bases and J by 3 bases, and 9 bases separated the two germline ends. This CDR3 spans 13 amino acids. CDR3 sequence (DNA): TGTGCCAGTAGTAAAGGAGGCTACACTGAAGCTTTCTTT. This encodes CASSKGGYTEAFF.

This rearrangement joins TRBV3-1 (or the pseudogene TRBV3-2) to TRBJ1-6; D perhaps matches TRBD1 (6 bases). The V end was cut by 6 bases, the J end by 11 bases, with 14 bases between. CDR3 length: 13 amino acids. Germline values: CDR1 LGHDT, CDR2 YNNKEL (reference sequence). CDR3 in DNA: TGTGCCAGCAGGAGGGGGGGGCTCGCACCCCTCCACTTT. Protein: CASRRGGLAPLHF.

The chain joins TRBV28 to TRBJ1-2; TRBD1 matches at 9 bases. The junction had 8 bases not matched to a gene; V was cut back by 10 bases and J by 8 bases. This CDR3 is built from 12 residues. Germline values: CDR1 MDHEN, CDR2 SYDVKM. The CDR3 reads CAIGQGLRGYTF. CDR3 DNA sequence: TGTGCCATCGGACAGGGGTTACGAGGCTACACCTTC.

Written as DNA, the CDR3 is TGTGCCAGCAGCCAAGATCTAAGAAAGATTCGATCTATGAACACTGAAGCTTTCTTT. It specifies CASSQDLRKIRSMNTEAFF. The chain couples TRBV14 to TRBJ1-1; unclear D gene. The V end was cut by 0 bases, the J end by 0 bases, with 20 bases between. Germline V gives CDR1 SGHDN, CDR2 FVKESK. The CDR3 runs 19 residues.

The chain has TRBV10-3 and TRBJ2-7; 9 nucleotides match TRBD2. Germline lookup yields CDR1 ENHRY and CDR2 SYGVKD. Trimming took 4 bases from V and 4 from J; bases not matched to a gene: 8. The CDR3 is 15 amino acids. Here the CDR3 DNA reads TGTGCCATCAGTGGAGCCGGGACTAGCAGATACGAGCAGTACTTC. Its protein product is CAISGAGTSRYEQYF.

This chain uses TRBV30 with TRBJ2-2; 8 nucleotides match TRBD1. With 3 bases clipped from V and 5 bases from J, the junction kept 11 bases outside the gene matches. CDR3 length: 16 amino acids. Germline loops: CDR1 GTSNPN, CDR2 SVGIG (reference sequence). CDR3 coding DNA: TGTGCCTGGAGACACCAGGGGGCCCCACAAACCGGGGAGCTGTTTTTT. The encoded protein is CAWRHQGAPQTGELFF. The full variable domain, rest sourced from reference TRBV30 and TRBJ2-2, is SQTIHQWPATLVQPVGSPLSLECTVEGTSNPNLYWYRQAAGRGLQLLFYSVGIGQISSEVPQNLSASRPQDRQFILSSKKLLLSDSGFYLCAWRHQGAPQTGELFFGEGSRLTVL.

The V and J genes are TRBV6-6 and TRBJ1-2; D uncertain. V shed 6 bases and J shed 5 bases, with 10 bases lying between them. CDR1 is MNHNY and CDR2 is SVGAGI in the germline V gene (reference sequence). There are 12 residues in the CDR3. CDR3 nucleotides: TGTGCCAGCAGGGGCGAATTTTATGGCTACACCTTC. It translates to CASRGEFYGYTF.

The rearrangement links TRBV6-1 to TRBJ2-7; the D is unclear. CDR1 is MNHNS, CDR2 SASEGT, per germline. V gave up 1 base and J gave up 3 bases, with 10 bases separating them. The CDR3 has 14 residues. The CDR3 DNA reads as TGTGCCAGCAGTGAAGGAGGAGTAAACTACGAGCAGTACTTC. This encodes CASSEGGVNYEQYF.

The chain recombines TRBV6-5 with TRBJ2-1; 10 positions match TRBD2. Germline V CDR1 and CDR2: MNHEY, SVGAGI. Losses at the gene ends were 4 bases for V and 8 bases for J; bases not matched to a gene: 5. The CDR3 loop spans 14 amino acids. CDR3 loop: CASSSSGTSDEQFF. In DNA form, the CDR3 reads TGTGCCAGCAGTTCTTCCGGGACTAGCGATGAGCAGTTCTTC.

This clone showed up just a few times. The chain carries TRBV6-5 and TRBJ1-4; 10 positions agree with TRBD1. The junction had 11 bases not matched to a gene; V was cut back by 11 bases and J by 8 bases. This CDR3 contains 14 residues. Germline CDR1 and CDR2: MNHEY and SVGAGI. For the CDR3, the DNA is TGTGCCTCTGCCCCGGGACAGGGGTTCGAAAAACTGTTTTTT. Amino acids: CASAPGQGFEKLFF.

The chain is built from TRBV27 and TRBJ1-2; D possibly corresponds to TRBD1 (6 bases). Germline V CDR1 and CDR2: MNHEY, SMNVEV (reference sequence). The CDR3 spans 14 residues. Trimming removed 0 bases at V and 8 bases at J, with 13 bases between. DNA for the CDR3: TGTGCCAGCAGTTTATCGGGGGCAGGACAGGGCTACACCTTC. Encoded protein: CASSLSGAGQGYTF.

The chain joins TRBV6-1 to TRBJ1-5; D unclear. The V end lost 3 bases, the J end lost 7 bases, and 7 bases lay between the germline ends. CDR1 is MNHNS, CDR2 SASEGT, per germline. The CDR3 contains 12 residues. CDR3 protein: CASSDLGQPQHF. DNA of the CDR3: TGTGCCAGCAGTGATCTAGGACAGCCCCAGCATTTT.